This entry describes one T cell receptor (beta chain). Cohorts were assigned according to the clinical history that participants reported. For recovered donors of Cohort 3, there were two negative PCRs, clearance, or symptom resolution. Here immunoSEQ multiplex PCR was the method, and the copy in TCRdb shows in-frame clones only, minus some. This sample yields 170,000 or so clones, of which 87% are seen a single time; around 6.5% belongs to the top ten. The sample originates from a study of blood T cell repertoires in COVID-19. The CDR3 length is 17 residues. Trimming shortened V by 0 bases and J by 3 bases, and 13 bases separated the two germline ends. In germline, CDR1 is KGHDR, CDR2 SFDVKD.

The clonotype was recovered from a woman aged 50 to 60 who had recovered from COVID-19. Material for sequencing was PBMCs or T cells enriched from blood (not recorded which). The V and J genes are TRBV24-1 and TRBJ2-2, with TRBD2 as a possible D gene (5 bases). The CDR3 DNA follows: TGTGCCACCAGTGATTTGGGGAGACGAGGGTACACCGGGGAGCTGTTTTTT. It codes for CATSDLGRRGYTGELFF.